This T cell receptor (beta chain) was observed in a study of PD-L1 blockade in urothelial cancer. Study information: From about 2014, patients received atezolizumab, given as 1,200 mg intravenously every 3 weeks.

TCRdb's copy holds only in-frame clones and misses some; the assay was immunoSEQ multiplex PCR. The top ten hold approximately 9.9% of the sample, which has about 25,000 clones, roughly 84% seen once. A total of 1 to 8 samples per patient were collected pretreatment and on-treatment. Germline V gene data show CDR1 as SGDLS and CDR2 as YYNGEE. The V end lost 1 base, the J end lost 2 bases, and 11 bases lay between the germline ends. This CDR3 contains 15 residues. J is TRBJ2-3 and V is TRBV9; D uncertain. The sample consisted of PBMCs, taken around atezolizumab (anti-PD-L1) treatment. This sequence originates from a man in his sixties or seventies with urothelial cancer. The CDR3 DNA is TGTGCCAGCAGCGTATCTGTAACAGACACAGATACGCAGTATTTT. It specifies CASSVSVTDTDTQYF. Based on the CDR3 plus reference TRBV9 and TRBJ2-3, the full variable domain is DSGVTQTPKHLITATGQRVTLRCSPRSGDLSVYWYQQSLDQGLQFLIQYYNGEERAKGNILERFSAQQFPDLHSELNLSSLELGDSALYFCASSVSVTDTDTQYFGPGTRLTVL.